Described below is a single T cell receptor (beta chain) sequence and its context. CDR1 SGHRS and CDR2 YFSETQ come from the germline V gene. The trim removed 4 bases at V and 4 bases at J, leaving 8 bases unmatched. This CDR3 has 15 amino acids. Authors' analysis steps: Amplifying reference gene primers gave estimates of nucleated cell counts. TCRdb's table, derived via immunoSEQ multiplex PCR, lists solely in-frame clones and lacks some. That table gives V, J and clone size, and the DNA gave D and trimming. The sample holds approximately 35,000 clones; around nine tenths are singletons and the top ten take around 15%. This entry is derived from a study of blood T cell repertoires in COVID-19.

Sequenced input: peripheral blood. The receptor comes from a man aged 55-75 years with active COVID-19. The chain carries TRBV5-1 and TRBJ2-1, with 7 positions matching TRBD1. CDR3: CASSQPTGQYNEQFF. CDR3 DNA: TGCGCCAGCAGCCAACCGACAGGGCAGTACAATGAGCAGTTCTTC.